Given below is one TCR beta chain in context. This clone has just one count. There is no known antigen for this receptor. Per-base qualities were not stored, and no clone one base away is much larger. This specimen comes from a study of T cell changes during pregnancy in multiple sclerosis (dated by TCRdb to about 2019). About the investigation overall: In women with multiple sclerosis, the researchers looked at how the T cell repertoire shifted as pregnancy progressed.

The library was produced with the immunoSEQ multiplex PCR assay. TCRdb re-hosts the immuneACCESS table, in-frame sequences only. Its copies lack some clones; in the studies checked, an unresolved V gene accounts for under half of them, and the cause for the rest is not known. The sample table contains 40,000 to 50,000 clones; only one count was recorded for around 93% of them. The biggest ten clones account for more than 4% of the sample. This material consisted of CD8+ T cells from peripheral blood mononuclear cells, taken in the first trimester of pregnancy. This clonotype was obtained from a female donor with multiple sclerosis, enrolled in a pregnancy study.

The CDR3 loop reads CASSVSVQDYEQYF. The nucleotide sequence is TGTGCCAGCAGCGTAAGTGTACAGGACTACGAGCAGTACTTC. The rearrangement combines TRBV9 with TRBJ2-7, and perhaps TRBD1 as D gene, on 5 matching bases. Taken from cysteine to phenylalanine, the CDR3 has 14 residues. Left in the record is the CDR3 DNA by itself, 42 bases read in frame from the first base. CDR1 is given as SGDLS and CDR2 as YYNGEE, both from the germline V gene. V and J lose 1 base and 3 bases, and a span of 11 bases separates them.